This T cell receptor beta chain derives from a study of response to subunit inactivated influenza vaccine. Broader study findings: That few new T cells are recruited by each seasonal influenza vaccination was the authors' suggestion.

This clonotype was found a few times. Its antigen is unidentified. TCRdb independently ran MiXCR on the RT-PCR reads; one entry per CDR3 protein. The table has around 710,000 distinct CDR3 sequences, approximately 15% seen once. This CDR3 comprises 12 residues. CDR1 is MDHEN and CDR2 is SYDVKM in the germline V gene. The V segment lost 5 bases and the J segment 14 bases; nucleotides outside the gene matches: 9. The rearrangement uses TRBV28 and TRBJ2-1, with 7 bases aligning to TRBD2. This receptor was taken from a man over 45 who received an inactivated influenza vaccine. The sequenced sample was PBMCs from blood, obtained approximately 15 days before vaccination. The CDR3 coding sequence is TGTGCCAGCAGTGCCGGGACTATGCGGGAGTTCTTC. Translation: CASSAGTMREFF.